One and the same sample provided the 24 T cell receptor beta chains below, sequenced in a study of T cell responses to AZD1222 COVID-19 vaccine. Sequencing was performed with immunoSEQ multiplex PCR; in TCRdb, only in-frame clones are kept and a portion is missing. Among 150,000 to 180,000 clones listed, around nine tenths were seen once. The sample here was peripheral blood, taken 28 days after the second AZD1222 dose. All receptors derive from an adult who received the AZD1222 COVID-19 vaccine.

The J gene is TRBJ1-1, the V gene TRBV29-1; possible D gene TRBD1, 5 bases. Germline lookup yields CDR1 SQVTM and CDR2 ANQGSEA. The CDR3 consists of 13 residues. With 7 bases removed from V and 1 base from J, the gap between germline ends came to 13 bases. The CDR3 DNA reads TGCAGCGCCCCGGGACCGTCGAACACTGAAGCTTTCTTT. Translation gives CSAPGPSNTEAFF.

This clone was observed a single time. The genes are TRBV3-1 (or the pseudogene TRBV3-2) and TRBJ1-2; D is unclear. V lost 0 bases and J lost 2, with 4 bases in between. Germline CDR1 and CDR2: LGHDT and YNNKEL (reference sequence). This CDR3 spans 13 amino acids. The CDR3 DNA follows: TGTGCCAGCAGCCAAGATTACAACTATGGCTACACCTTC. It yields the protein CASSQDYNYGYTF.

In regard to this clone: This sample includes further DNA sequences coding for the same CDR3. The CDR3 nucleotides read TGTGCCAGCAGCGGACAGGGGGCGTACGAGCAGTACTTC. Its translation is CASSGQGAYEQYF. The gene calls are TRBV9 and TRBJ2-7, with 10 positions matching TRBD1. There are 13 residues in the CDR3. CDR1 and CDR2 (germline): SGDLS, YYNGEE. Trimming at V came to 3 bases and at J to 4 bases, leaving 1 base not matched to a gene.

About this clone itself: Other nucleotide sequences in the sample specify the same CDR3. The CDR3 nucleotides read TGTGCCAGCAGCCAAGTAAGAGAAGGCTACACCTTC. Its translation is CASSQVREGYTF. This chain links TRBV3-1 (or the pseudogene TRBV3-2) with TRBJ1-2; no firm D call. Looked up from germline, CDR1 is LGHDT and CDR2 is YNNKEL (reference sequence). This CDR3 region has 12 residues. V was pared by 1 base and J by 8 bases, with 8 bases between.

The chain carries TRBV27 and TRBJ2-7, with a possible D match to TRBD1 (5 bases). The V and J ends lost 6 bases and 0 bases respectively, with 18 bases between them. CDR1 and CDR2 (germline): MNHEY, SMNVEV (reference sequence). CDR3 length equals 16 residues. CDR3 sequence: CASRQTGPLSSYEQYF. CDR3 in DNA: TGTGCCAGCAGGCAAACAGGACCCCTAAGCTCCTACGAGCAGTACTTC.

The chain uses TRBV7-8 and TRBJ1-1; no clear D. In germline, CDR1 is SGHVS, CDR2 FQNEAQ. Trimming stripped 1 base from V and 5 bases from J, with 14 bases between. The CDR3 has 15 amino acids. Written as DNA, the CDR3 is TGTGCCAGCAGCTTAGTACCCCGATCGGTTACTGAAGCTTTCTTT. This codes for CASSLVPRSVTEAFF.

V gene TRBV4-1 combines with J gene TRBJ2-7; 7 bases align to TRBD1. Germline trimming cut 3 bases from V and 4 bases from J; bases unmatched to any gene: 3. CDR3 length equals 13 residues. The germline CDR1 and CDR2 sequences are MGHRA and YSYEKL. The CDR3 DNA is TGCGCCAGCAGCCACTCGGGACAGTACGAGCAGTACTTC. Its protein is CASSHSGQYEQYF.

The chain combines TRBV18 with TRBJ1-1, with a possible D match to TRBD1 (6 bases). Trimming removed 1 base from V and 3 bases from J, with 12 bases in between. The V gene's germline CDR1 is KGHSH and CDR2 LQKENI. This CDR3 is built from 15 residues. The CDR3 region has the DNA TGTGCCAGCTCACCACGGGCAGGGGAAGACACTGAAGCTTTCTTT. Translated: CASSPRAGEDTEAFF.

The gene calls are TRBV5-8 and TRBJ1-1; D gene uncertain. The germline gives CDR1 SGHTS, CDR2 YDEGEE. The CDR3 is made up of 12 amino acids. The V and J ends lost 2 bases and 4 bases respectively, with 6 bases between them. The CDR3 sequence: CASSFGLTEAFF. Here the CDR3 DNA reads TGTGCCAGCAGCTTCGGTCTCACTGAAGCTTTCTTT.

This clone has more than one count but fewer than ten. The chain has TRBV18 and TRBJ2-5; 10 positions agree with TRBD1. This CDR3 spans 15 amino acids. CDR1 KGHSH and CDR2 LQKENI come from the germline V gene. The ends lost 1 base at V and 4 bases at J; junction bases unmatched: 3. CDR3 sequence (DNA): TGTGCCAGCTCACCACTTGGACAGGGGGGAGAGACCCAGTACTTC. This codes for CASSPLGQGGETQYF.

The chain is built from TRBV6-5 and TRBJ1-1; TRBD1 aligns across 8 bases. The CDR3 covers 16 residues. In germline, CDR1 is MNHEY, CDR2 SVGAGI. The junction had 12 bases not matched to a gene; V was cut back by 4 bases and J by 5 bases. The CDR3 loop reads CASSSPWTGSRTEAFF. The CDR3 region has the DNA TGTGCCAGCAGTTCGCCTTGGACAGGGTCGAGGACTGAAGCTTTCTTT.

This chain links TRBV6-1 with TRBJ2-7; D is unclear. The CDR3 totals 15 residues. Trimming took 2 bases from V and 0 from J, leaving 11 bases between them. The germline gives CDR1 MNHNS, CDR2 SASEGT. Here the CDR3 reads CASSEYLVSSYEQYF. The DNA for the CDR3 is TGTGCCAGCAGTGAATACTTGGTTAGCTCCTACGAGCAGTACTTC.

A remark on this clone: Different DNA sequences within this sample yield the same CDR3. The chain employs TRBV7-7 and TRBJ2-3; D is uncertain. The CDR3 contains 13 residues. Trimming took 5 bases from V and 1 from J, leaving 7 bases between them. Germline CDR1 is SSHAT and CDR2 is FNYEAQ (reference sequence). CDR3 nucleotides: TGTGCCAGCAGCCGCGACCGCACAGATACGCAGTATTTT. It translates to CASSRDRTDTQYF.

This chain uses TRBV7-9 with TRBJ1-2; 9 bases are a match to TRBD1. The germline V gene has CDR1 SEHNR and CDR2 FQNEAQ (reference sequence). The CDR3 is 16 amino acids. V was clipped by 4 bases and J by 4 bases; unmatched bases: 10. This CDR3 reads CASSSASGTGFYGYTF. The CDR3 DNA reads as TGTGCCAGCAGCTCCGCCTCCGGGACAGGGTTCTATGGCTACACCTTC.

CDR3 amino acids: CAWSVRIGGFQPQHF. The CDR3 DNA reads TGTGCCTGGAGTGTACGTATAGGGGGATTTCAGCCCCAGCATTTT. This rearrangement joins TRBV30 to TRBJ1-5; a possible D gene is TRBD1 (6 bases). Germline values: CDR1 GTSNPN, CDR2 SVGIG (reference sequence). This CDR3 has 15 residues. V was shortened by 0 bases and J by 6 bases, with 15 bases between the two germline ends.

V usage is TRBV6-4 and J usage is TRBJ2-1; 8 bases line up with TRBD1. V gave up 0 bases and J gave up 3 bases; unmatched junction bases: 4. The CDR3 sequence is 16 residues long. Germline CDR1 is MRHNA and CDR2 is SNTAGT. The CDR3 region is CASSDSGTGNYNEQFF. CDR3 nucleotide sequence: TGTGCCAGCAGTGACTCGGGGACAGGCAACTACAATGAGCAGTTCTTC.

V is TRBV7-9 and J is TRBJ1-1, with 7 bases fitting TRBD1. This CDR3 is built from 15 residues. Germline CDR1 reads SEHNR; CDR2 reads FQNEAQ (reference sequence). V shed 4 bases, J shed 1 base, and the junction held 6 bases outside the gene matches. CDR3 coding DNA: TGTGCCAGCAGCTCGAACAGGGGATCGAACACTGAAGCTTTCTTT. Translation gives CASSSNRGSNTEAFF.

V usage is TRBV25-1 and J usage is TRBJ1-1; the D gene is possibly TRBD1 (5 bases). CDR1 MGHDK and CDR2 SYGVNS come from the germline V gene. The CDR3 loop spans 11 amino acids. Trimming took off 5 bases at V and 10 bases at J, with 11 bases between the two ends. The CDR3 DNA is TGTGCCAGCAGTTTATCAGGGTCAGCTTTCTTT. Protein product: CASSLSGSAFF.

V and J are TRBV16 and TRBJ2-5; the D is unclear. CDR3 size: 12 residues. From germline, CDR1 is KGHSY and CDR2 FQNENV. V gave up 0 bases and J gave up 5 bases, with 4 bases separating them. CDR3 loop: CASSQSRETQYF. CDR3 bases: TGTGCCAGCAGCCAATCTCGCGAGACCCAGTACTTC.

As for this clone: Other DNA sequences in this specimen translate into the identical CDR3. The gene calls are TRBV10-3 and TRBJ2-3, with D possibly being TRBD2 (5 bases). The germline gives CDR1 ENHRY, CDR2 SYGVKD. The CDR3 is made up of 14 amino acids. Between the trimmed V and J ends, which lost 4 bases and 4 bases, there was a span of 12 bases. The CDR3 DNA reads TGTGCCATCAGTGCCCGGGATTCGGCAGATACGCAGTATTTT. Its translation is CAISARDSADTQYF.

This chain joins TRBV5-5 and TRBJ1-1; 9 bases line up with TRBD1. V trimming: 0 bases; J trimming: 1 base; junction bases outside the gene matches: 4. The CDR3 sequence is 16 residues long. CDR1 is SGHKS, CDR2 YYEKEE, per germline (reference sequence). CDR3 bases: TGTGCCAGCAGCTTGGGACAGGGGGGAAAGAACACTGAAGCTTTCTTT. Translated, it gives CASSLGQGGKNTEAFF.

The rearrangement uses TRBV28 and TRBJ1-3, with a possible D match to TRBD1 (5 bases). Germline V gives CDR1 MDHEN, CDR2 SYDVKM. The CDR3 runs 17 residues. V lost 4 bases, J lost 3 bases, and 19 bases lay in between. The CDR3 coding sequence is TGTGCCAGCAGTTCCTTCCCGGCGGGGGAGGGTGGAAACACCATATATTTT. Encoded protein: CASSSFPAGEGGNTIYF.

The chain carries TRBV29-1 and TRBJ1-4, with D unresolved. CDR3 length: 13 amino acids. V lost 7 bases to trimming and J lost 0 bases, with 9 bases between them. CDR1 and CDR2 (germline): SQVTM, ANQGSEA. The CDR3: CSGGSATNEKLFF. The CDR3 coding sequence is TGCAGCGGGGGTAGCGCAACTAATGAAAAACTGTTTTTT.

V gene TRBV6-5 combines with J gene TRBJ2-2; TRBD2 matches 11 bases. Germline assignment: CDR1 MNHEY and CDR2 SVGAGI. CDR3 size: 14 residues. With 7 bases clipped from V and 4 bases from J, the junction kept 2 bases outside the gene matches. The CDR3 DNA reads TGTGCCAGCAATCTAGCGGGAGGCACCGGGGAGCTGTTTTTT. This gives the protein CASNLAGGTGELFF.